These 14 T cell receptor beta chains share one sample of origin, sequenced in a study of blood T cell repertoires in COVID-19. Assay: immunoSEQ multiplex PCR; the TCRdb copy retains only in-frame clones and omits some. The data contain 250,000 to 300,000 clones, over 80% of them seen just once; the ten biggest clones take up roughly 4.5%. Input material: peripheral blood. All receptors come from a man between 60 and 70 years old who had recovered from COVID-19.

The chain uses TRBV19 and TRBJ1-2; 10 bases are shared with TRBD1. Germline assignment: CDR1 LNHDA and CDR2 SQIVND (reference sequence). With 9 bases clipped from V and 0 bases from J, the junction kept 16 bases outside the gene matches. The CDR3 is made up of 18 amino acids. CDR3 amino acids: CASRTRDRGFVPNYGYTF. CDR3 coding DNA: TGTGCCAGCCGAACCCGGGACAGGGGATTCGTACCTAACTATGGCTACACCTTC.

The chain recombines TRBV3-1 (or the pseudogene TRBV3-2) with TRBJ1-5, with a tentative D call TRBD1 (5 bases). CDR1 is LGHDT and CDR2 is YNNKEL in the germline V gene (reference sequence). The CDR3 is 14 amino acids. Trimming removed 4 bases from V and 4 bases from J, with 11 bases in between. CDR3 DNA: TGTGCCAGCAGCCCCTCGGGGGGGAATCAGCCCCAGCATTTT. Amino acids: CASSPSGGNQPQHF.

The rearrangement links TRBV2 to TRBJ1-2, with D possibly TRBD1 on 5 matching bases. V was pared by 3 bases and J by 3 bases, with 8 bases between. The CDR3 has 13 residues. CDR1 is SNHLY, CDR2 FYNNEI, per germline. The CDR3 DNA reads as TGTGCCAGCAGTGAGGACATTTACTATGGCTACACCTTC. As protein: CASSEDIYYGYTF.

The V call is TRBV5-1, the J call TRBJ2-5; a weak D match, TRBD1 (5 bases). There are 13 residues in the CDR3. Germline CDR1 reads SGHRS; CDR2 reads YFSETQ. V was trimmed by 5 bases and J by 2 bases, leaving 10 bases between them. CDR3 nucleotide sequence: TGCGCCAGCAGTCCAGGGTGGCAAGAGACCCAGTACTTC. It codes for CASSPGWQETQYF.

The gene calls are TRBV5-6 and TRBJ1-1; D call uncertain. V shed 0 bases and J shed 1 base, with 7 bases lying between them. This CDR3 has 14 amino acids. Germline assignment: CDR1 SGHDT and CDR2 YYEEEE. The CDR3 nucleotides are TGTGCCAGCAGCTTGGTTGGCCCGAACACTGAAGCTTTCTTT. Translating gives CASSLVGPNTEAFF.

This clone has just a few counts. The chain employs TRBV6-5 and TRBJ1-5, with D possibly TRBD1 on 6 matching bases. With 6 bases removed from V and 4 bases from J, the gap between germline ends came to 16 bases. CDR1 is MNHEY and CDR2 is SVGAGI in the germline V gene. This CDR3 is 15 amino acids long. CDR3 nucleotides: TGTGCCAGCAGCACCGGGACAATGCGGAATCAGCCCCAGCATTTT. As protein: CASSTGTMRNQPQHF.

Here the CDR3 DNA reads TGTGCCAGCAGACCAACAGGGGGCTTTTACGAGCAGTACTTC. Translated: CASRPTGGFYEQYF. The genes are TRBV11-2 and TRBJ2-7; 9 nucleotides align to TRBD1. The V segment lost 6 bases and the J segment 4 bases; nucleotides outside the gene matches: 7. This CDR3 is 14 amino acids long. Germline CDR1 SGHAT, CDR2 FQNNGV.

This clone was observed once. The V gene is TRBV28, the J gene TRBJ1-5; D perhaps matches TRBD1 (6 bases). From germline, CDR1 is MDHEN and CDR2 SYDVKM. V was pared by 2 bases and J by 1 base, with 15 bases between. The CDR3 spans 17 residues. The CDR3: CASSLNVGHRSNQPQHF. Written as DNA, the CDR3 is TGTGCCAGCAGTTTAAATGTGGGACACCGAAGCAATCAGCCCCAGCATTTT. The full variable domain, rest sourced from reference TRBV28 and TRBJ1-5, is DVKVTQSSRYLVKRTGEKVFLECVQDMDHENMFWYRQDPGLGLRLIYFSYDVKMKEKGDIPEGYSVSREKKERFSLILESASTNQTSMYLCASSLNVGHRSNQPQHFGDGTRLSIL.

J is TRBJ2-7 and V is TRBV9, with 7 bases identical to TRBD1. This CDR3 has 17 residues. The V gene's germline CDR1 is SGDLS and CDR2 YYNGEE. Germline trimming cut 4 bases from V and 9 bases from J; bases unmatched to any gene: 22. In DNA, the CDR3 is TGTGCCAGCAGCCTAGGGGACAGAGGGCCTGGGACGTCACGGCAGTACTTC. This codes for CASSLGDRGPGTSRQYF.

This clone has a handful of counts. The chain carries TRBV12-3 or TRBV12-4 and TRBJ1-1, with TRBD1 matching 7 bases. This CDR3 region has 11 residues. V lost 6 bases and J lost 7; bases outside the gene matches: 2. CDR3 coding DNA: TGTGCCAGCAGCTACAGGGGTGAAGCTTTCTTT. It specifies CASSYRGEAFF.

The chain links TRBV3-1 (or the pseudogene TRBV3-2) to TRBJ2-5; the D gene is possibly TRBD1 (5 bases). Between the trimmed V and J ends, which lost 4 bases and 5 bases, there was a span of 11 bases. The CDR3 is made up of 13 amino acids. The germline gives CDR1 LGHDT, CDR2 YNNKEL (reference sequence). Here the CDR3 DNA reads TGTGCCAGCAGCCGTAGGGGCTGGGAGACCCAGTACTTC. This translates into CASSRRGWETQYF.

This chain links TRBV9 with TRBJ2-3; possibly TRBD2 for D (6 bases). Trimming pared 0 bases from V and 6 bases from J, leaving 14 bases between. The germline gives CDR1 SGDLS, CDR2 YYNGEE. This CDR3 contains 15 residues. The chain's CDR3 is CASSVASGSYDTQYF. CDR3 bases: TGTGCCAGCAGCGTAGCGTCCGGGAGCTATGATACGCAGTATTTT.

The chain is built from TRBV2 and TRBJ2-1; 8 bases match TRBD2. Trimming at V came to 6 bases and at J to 0 bases, leaving 1 base not matched to a gene. The CDR3 runs 14 residues. Germline V lookup: CDR1 SNHLY, CDR2 FYNNEI. The CDR3 protein is CASRRGGSYNEQFF. Here the CDR3 DNA reads TGTGCCAGCAGACGGGGGGGCTCCTACAATGAGCAGTTCTTC.

V and J are TRBV18 and TRBJ2-5; D call uncertain. This CDR3 contains 12 residues. Germline loops: CDR1 KGHSH, CDR2 LQKENI. V was cut by 5 bases and J by 5 bases, with 9 bases left in between. CDR3 in amino acids: CASSAKRETQYF. The CDR3 DNA follows: TGTGCCAGCTCAGCCAAACGGGAGACCCAGTACTTC.